The 25 T cell receptor beta chains listed next were all sequenced from one sample in a study of cytotoxic CD8 clonotypes in ibrutinib-treated CLL. Profiling relied on immunoSEQ multiplex PCR, and the TCRdb table lists in-frame clones only, not all of them. The sample includes 65,000 to 95,000 clones, around 84% of them seen just once. Specimen: PBMCs, collected before ibrutinib treatment. All receptors come from a human donor with chronic lymphocytic leukemia.

The chain is built from TRBV7-9 and TRBJ2-3; 11 bases are shared with TRBD2. Germline CDR1 reads SEHNR; CDR2 reads FQNEAQ (reference sequence). V gave up 1 base and J gave up 4 bases; unmatched junction bases: 4. This CDR3 has 16 residues. This CDR3 reads CASSLGTSGFSDTQYF. The CDR3, as DNA: TGTGCCAGCAGCTTAGGGACTAGCGGGTTCTCAGATACGCAGTATTTT.

This clone was observed a single time. V is TRBV19 and J is TRBJ2-3, with TRBD2 matching 11 bases. V lost 5 bases and J lost 6; bases outside the gene matches: 13. Germline V gene lookup returns CDR1 LNHDA and CDR2 SQIVND (reference sequence). This CDR3 is built from 17 residues. The CDR3 DNA follows: TGTGCCAGTAGTCTCCGAACCCCGACTAGCGGGACTGATACGCAGTATTTT. Its translation is CASSLRTPTSGTDTQYF.

The sample holds one count of this clone. The genes are TRBV5-6 and TRBJ2-3; D unclear. V shed 2 bases and J shed 0 bases, with 7 bases lying between them. The CDR3 spans 14 residues. CDR1 is SGHDT, CDR2 YYEEEE, per germline. The CDR3 loop is CASSFFTSTDTQYF. CDR3 nucleotides: TGTGCCAGCAGCTTCTTTACTAGCACAGATACGCAGTATTTT.

This chain uses TRBV7-9 with TRBJ2-5; 8 nucleotides agree with TRBD2. The CDR3 length is 17 residues. Looked up from germline, CDR1 is SEHNR and CDR2 is FQNEAQ (reference sequence). The V and J ends lost 5 bases and 4 bases, in that order; junction bases with no gene match: 15. CDR3 coding DNA: TGTGCCAGCAGCGCCGGGACTAGTAATATGAAGCGAGAGACCCAGTACTTC. Amino acids: CASSAGTSNMKRETQYF.

The V call is TRBV19, the J call TRBJ1-5, with a weak D call TRBD1 (5 bases). V lost 6 bases, J lost 7 bases, and 16 bases lay in between. This CDR3 contains 14 residues. The germline gives CDR1 LNHDA, CDR2 SQIVND (reference sequence). Here the CDR3 reads CASSLRDPGQPQHF. CDR3 coding DNA: TGTGCCAGTAGCCTCCGGGACCCTGGACAGCCCCAGCATTTT.

The CDR3 region is CASSPSRTSGTYEQYF. CDR3 nucleotide sequence: TGCGCCAGCAGCCCCTCTCGGACTAGCGGGACCTACGAGCAGTACTTC. V usage is TRBV4-1 and J usage is TRBJ2-7, with 12 bases fitting TRBD2. With V trimmed by 4 bases and J by 2 bases, 6 bases remained unmatched. Germline values: CDR1 MGHRA, CDR2 YSYEKL. This CDR3 is built from 16 residues.

The chain has TRBV19 and TRBJ2-7; 16 bases are shared with TRBD2. Germline V gene data show CDR1 as LNHDA and CDR2 as SQIVND (reference sequence). This CDR3 comprises 16 residues. J lost 5 bases, V lost 4 bases, and 5 bases had no gene match. The CDR3 DNA follows: TGTGCCAGTAGTACGGGACTAGCGGGAGGGTTGAACGAGCAGTACTTC. It is translated as CASSTGLAGGLNEQYF.

CDR3 protein: CASSLPTGTSRVYF. The CDR3 DNA sequence: TGTGCCAGCAGCTTGCCGACCGGGACTAGCCGGGTGTACTTC. V usage is TRBV5-6 and J usage is TRBJ2-7, with TRBD2 identical over 9 bases. CDR1 SGHDT and CDR2 YYEEEE come from the germline V gene. Trimming cost V 1 base and J 12 bases; bases outside gene matches: 11. There are 14 residues in the CDR3.

The sample holds many counts of this clone. Here the CDR3 reads CASSPPNHYEQYF. The CDR3 bases are TGTGCCAGCAGCCCACCCAACCACTACGAGCAGTACTTC. The chain combines TRBV7-2 with TRBJ2-7; D remains unclear. The V and J ends lost 5 bases and 3 bases respectively, with 11 bases between them. The germline V gene encodes CDR1 SGHTA and CDR2 FQGNSA. The CDR3 runs to 13 residues.

The J gene is TRBJ2-5, the V gene TRBV19; 7 bases match TRBD1. Germline CDR1 is LNHDA and CDR2 is SQIVND (reference sequence). V trimming: 6 bases; J trimming: 4 bases; junction bases outside the gene matches: 5. The CDR3 contains 13 residues. CDR3 DNA sequence: TGTGCCAGTAGCCCGACAGGGTCAGAGACCCAGTACTTC. It codes for CASSPTGSETQYF. Supplemented by reference TRBV19 and TRBJ2-5, the full variable domain reads DGGITQSPKYLFRKEGQNVTLSCEQNLNHDAMYWYRQDPGQGLRLIYYSQIVNDFQKGDIAEGYSVSREKKESFPLTVTSAQKNPTAFYLCASSPTGSETQYFGPGTRLLVL.

The V and J genes are TRBV10-3 and TRBJ1-1, with 8 bases identical to TRBD1. Germline V lookup: CDR1 ENHRY, CDR2 SYGVKD. J lost 5 bases, V lost 10 bases, and 9 bases had no gene match. The length of the CDR3 is 13 residues. CDR3 protein: CATGQGAWTEAFF. The CDR3 DNA reads as TGTGCCACGGGGCAGGGGGCGTGGACTGAAGCTTTCTTT.

This rearrangement joins TRBV4-3 to TRBJ2-1; the D gene is possibly TRBD1 (6 bases). CDR3 length: 17 amino acids. The ends were cut back, 1 base at V and 7 bases at J, with 20 bases in the middle. CDR1 LGHNA and CDR2 YSLEER come from the germline V gene. The CDR3 loop is CASSQGPGTPKGNEQFF. The CDR3 nucleotides are TGCGCCAGCAGCCAAGGTCCGGGGACACCCAAGGGGAATGAGCAGTTCTTC.

The genes are TRBV4-2 and TRBJ1-1; a possible D gene is TRBD1 (6 bases). Trimming pared 4 bases from V and 4 bases from J, leaving 13 bases between. The CDR3 sequence is 14 residues long. CDR1 and CDR2 (germline): LGHNA, YNFKEQ. The CDR3, as DNA: TGTGCCAGCAGCCCCCGGGGGCTCGGCACTGAAGCTTTCTTT. This sequence encodes CASSPRGLGTEAFF.

The J gene is TRBJ1-4, the V gene TRBV2; TRBD1 aligns across 8 bases. Unmatched junction bases numbered 4, after V lost 5 bases and J lost 8 bases. Germline V CDR1 and CDR2: SNHLY, FYNNEI. The CDR3 consists of 13 residues. CDR3 loop: CASSRQGLEKLFF. The CDR3 region has the DNA TGTGCCAGCAGTAGACAGGGGTTAGAAAAACTGTTTTTT.

V gene TRBV14 combines with J gene TRBJ1-3; 10 bases line up with TRBD1. Trimming removed 2 bases from V and 0 bases from J; junction bases left unmatched: 4. This CDR3 is built from 17 residues. Germline loops: CDR1 SGHDN, CDR2 FVKESK. CDR3 sequence reads: CASSQRTGGGSGNTIYF. CDR3 in DNA: TGTGCCAGCAGCCAAAGGACAGGGGGAGGCTCTGGAAACACCATATATTTT.

The rearrangement joins TRBV28 to TRBJ1-3, with D possibly being TRBD1 (5 bases). The germline V and J ends were trimmed by 2 bases and 4 bases, with 12 bases remaining between them. The CDR3 is made up of 15 amino acids. CDR1 is MDHEN, CDR2 SYDVKM, per germline. The CDR3 is CASSLGGQPGNTIYF. The DNA for the CDR3 is TGTGCCAGCAGTTTAGGGGGTCAGCCGGGAAACACCATATATTTT.

The chain uses TRBV1 and TRBJ2-7; no check of the table's D call, TRBD2, against the DNA was made. TRBV1 is marked as a pseudogene. This CDR3 contains 15 residues. The DNA for the CDR3 is TGCACCAGGACAGGGACTAGCGGGAGAGCCTACGAGCAGTACTTC. Its translation: CTRTGTSGRAYEQYF.

V usage is TRBV7-2 and J usage is TRBJ2-1; tentative D call: TRBD1 (5 bases). CDR3 length: 15 residues. From germline, CDR1 is SGHTA and CDR2 FQGNSA. V was trimmed by 2 bases and J by 8 bases, leaving 16 bases between them. In nucleotides, the CDR3 is TGTGCCAGCAGCTTACAGGCTAGGGGCGTCGATGAGCAGTTCTTC. Protein product: CASSLQARGVDEQFF.

The chain joins TRBV25-1 to TRBJ2-1, with a weak D call TRBD1 (6 bases). The CDR3 loop spans 15 amino acids. Trimming removed 4 bases from V and 6 bases from J, with 16 bases in between. Germline V lookup: CDR1 MGHDK, CDR2 SYGVNS. The CDR3 loop is CASSATWTVGNEQFF. As DNA, the CDR3 is TGTGCCAGCAGTGCAACCTGGACAGTGGGCAATGAGCAGTTCTTC.

The chain has TRBV7-2 and TRBJ1-5, with D hard to call. The germline V gene has CDR1 SGHTA and CDR2 FQGNSA. V was clipped by 5 bases and J by 3 bases, with 5 bases between them. This CDR3 spans 12 amino acids. This chain's CDR3 is CASSQSNQPQHF. Written as DNA, the CDR3 is TGTGCCAGCAGCCAATCCAATCAGCCCCAGCATTTT.

V gene TRBV27 combines with J gene TRBJ1-4; D perhaps matches TRBD1 (6 bases). The CDR3 length is 15 residues. CDR1 and CDR2 (germline): MNHEY, SMNVEV (reference sequence). Trimming left V 6 bases short and J 5 bases short, with 16 bases between. CDR3 sequence: CASSDTGSYNEKLFF. The CDR3 DNA reads as TGTGCCAGCAGCGACACAGGGTCCTACAATGAAAAACTGTTTTTT.

This clone has just one count. This chain connects TRBV7-3 to TRBJ2-2; perhaps TRBD1 as D (6 bases). Germline CDR1 and CDR2: SGHTA and FQGTGA. V dropped 2 bases and J dropped 2 bases, with 9 bases sitting between them. The CDR3 spans 15 residues. CDR3 bases: TGTGCCAGCAGCTTATTACAGGGAAACACCGGGGAGCTGTTTTTT. Its protein product is CASSLLQGNTGELFF. Variable domain in full (rest from reference TRBV7-3 and TRBJ2-2): GAGVSQTPSNKVTEKGKYVELRCDPISGHTALYWYRQSLGQGPEFLIYFQGTGAADDSGLPNDRFFAVRPEGSVSTLKIQRTERGDSAVYLCASSLLQGNTGELFFGEGSRLTVL.

This sequence joins TRBV25-1 and TRBJ2-7; D ambiguous. The germline V gene has CDR1 MGHDK and CDR2 SYGVNS. This CDR3 contains 18 residues. Trimming removed 3 bases at V and 1 base at J, with 22 bases between. The CDR3 region is CASSDTRHKVLGSYEQYF. The DNA for the CDR3 is TGTGCCAGCAGTGACACGAGACACAAGGTCTTGGGTTCCTACGAGCAGTACTTC.

V usage is TRBV5-6 and J usage is TRBJ2-3; the match to TRBD2 covers 7 bases. CDR3 length: 15 amino acids. The V and J ends lost 3 bases and 2 bases, in that order; junction bases with no gene match: 6. Per the germline V gene, CDR1 is SGHDT and CDR2 is YYEEEE. CDR3 nucleotide sequence: TGTGCCAGCAGCTCGGGACTAACATTCACAGATACGCAGTATTTT. Protein: CASSSGLTFTDTQYF.

The rearrangement uses TRBV6-6 and TRBJ1-2; 7 bases are shared with TRBD1. The CDR3 spans 14 residues. Per germline, CDR1 MNHNY and CDR2 SVGAGI (reference sequence). J lost 4 bases, V lost 2 bases, and 4 bases had no gene match. CDR3 bases: TGTGCCAGCAGTTACGGGACAGTCAGCTATGGCTACACCTTC. This encodes CASSYGTVSYGYTF.